This TCR beta chain was profiled in a study of T cell responses to AZD1222 COVID-19 vaccine. Profiling relied on immunoSEQ multiplex PCR, and the TCRdb table lists in-frame clones only, not all of them. The sample lists more than 140,000 clones; just over 90% were seen once. The V and J ends lost 4 bases and 1 base respectively, with 10 bases between them. There are 14 residues in the CDR3. Per the germline V gene, CDR1 is KGHSH and CDR2 is LQKENI. The origin of this receptor is an adult in good health. This sequence joins TRBV18 and TRBJ2-5; D possibly matches TRBD1 or TRBD2 (5 bases each). Sequenced material: peripheral blood, taken on day 0 of MenACWY control vaccination. The CDR3 DNA follows: TGTGCCAGCTCACAATTCGGGACCCAAGAGACCCAGTACTTC. Its protein is CASSQFGTQETQYF. The whole variable domain, filled in from reference TRBV18 and TRBJ2-5, reads NAGVMQNPRHLVRRRGQEARLRCSPMKGHSHVYWYRQLPEEGLKFMVYLQKENIIDESGMPKERFSAEFPKEGPSILRIQQVVRGDSAAYFCASSQFGTQETQYFGPGTRLLVL.